This TCR beta chain was sequenced during a study of shared clonotypes between healthy human individuals. On the study more broadly: The cohort had a couple of women and three men, ages 18 to 49.

The assay was immunoSEQ multiplex PCR, and TCRdb's table has in-frame clones only and misses some. The sample contains under 650,000 clones, about 95% of which appear only once. Points from the study as a whole: The study sampled only blood, and tissue repertoires likely differ.

Turning to this clone: What it recognizes is unknown.

Specimen: naive CD4+ T cells sorted from blood. Subset denoted: CD45RA+ positively selected. The clonotype comes from a woman aged 25 to 39 in good health.

Here the CDR3 reads CASSLGDRGFEQYF. Written as DNA, the CDR3 is TGCGCCAGCAGCTTAGGGGACAGGGGTTTCGAGCAGTACTTC. The chain links TRBV5-1 to TRBJ2-7, with 10 bases fitting TRBD1. CDR1 is SGHRS, CDR2 YFSETQ, per germline. The CDR3 length is 14 residues. Losses at the gene ends were 2 bases for V and 6 bases for J; bases not matched to a gene: 5.